The rows below give T cell receptor beta chains drawn from one sample of a study of blood T cells in healthy people across ages. TCRdb fed the 5' RACE reads into MiXCR, producing one record per CDR3 protein. The sample records under 700,000 distinct CDR3 sequences, about 25% being singletons. The sample was also reused in another study, on T cells of mothers and their children.

The source material was blood. The receptors shown here come from a boy younger than 18 in good health. Both conserved end residues are part of each CDR3. A D gene is named only where the DNA matches it firmly. The size field is filled for only some rows; it gives once, few, many or a size class.

j_call | v_call | d_call | clone_size | cdr3_nt | cdr3_aa
TRBJ2-7 | TRBV5-6 | . | . | TGTGCCAGCAGCTGGCAACCTCTCTACGAGCAGTACTTC | CASSWQPLYEQYF
TRBJ2-7 | TRBV29-1 | . | . | TGCAGCGTTGATTCCCCCGGGACCGGGGGCTCCTACGAGCAGTACTTC | CSVDSPGTGGSYEQYF
TRBJ2-2 | TRBV3-1 | . | few | TGTGCCAGCAGCCAACTGCGGACAACCGGGGAGCTGTTTTTT | CASSQLRTTGELFF
TRBJ1-5 | TRBV7-9 | . | . | TGTGCCAGCAGCCAATCGGGGGCGAGCAATCAGCCCCAGCATTTT | CASSQSGASNQPQHF
TRBJ1-2 | TRBV28 | . | few | TGTGCCAGCAGATCATTTCCGGCGGACGGTGGCTACACCTTC | CASRSFPADGGYTF
TRBJ2-1 | TRBV27 | . | few | TGTGCCAGCAGTTTATCCCCCACTCCAAAACAGGGATTTCAGTTCTTC | CASSLSPTPKQGFQFF
TRBJ1-2 | TRBV19 | TRBD1 | few | TGTGCCAGTAGTCTCAGGGACAGCTATGGCTACACCTTC | CASSLRDSYGYTF
TRBJ2-1 | TRBV9 | TRBD2 | few | TGTGCCAGCAGTGCCGAAGCGGGAGGATACAATGAGCAGTTCTTC | CASSAEAGGYNEQFF
TRBJ1-3 | TRBV12-3/TRBV12-4 | . | few | TGTGCCAGCAGGTCCCTGGGGGGTGGGGGACGGTCTGGAAACACCATATATTTT | CASRSLGGGGRSGNTIYF
TRBJ2-1 | TRBV3-1 | TRBD2 | . | TGTGCCAGCAGCCGAGGGACTAGCGGGGGCGATGAGCAGTTCTTC | CASSRGTSGGDEQFF
TRBJ1-1 | TRBV6-5 | . | . | TGTGCCAGCAGTTACCATGGGGGAAGGACTGAAGCTTTCTTT | CASSYHGGRTEAFF
TRBJ2-7 | TRBV4-3 | . | . | TGCGCCACCCAAGCCTACGAGCAGTACTTC | CATQAYEQYF
TRBJ2-3 | TRBV19 | . | . | TGTGCCAGTAGTATTCCCCGGGAAGATACGCAGTATTTT | CASSIPREDTQYF
TRBJ2-1 | TRBV27 | . | few | TGTGCCAGCAGTCAATCGTTGGGATACTTGTACAATGAGCAGTTCTTC | CASSQSLGYLYNEQFF
TRBJ2-5 | TRBV4-3 | TRBD2 | . | TGCGCCAGCAGCCAGGGACTGCCGGGACTAGCGGGAGAGTTGCGCCAAGAGACCCAGTACTTC | CASSQGLPGLAGELRQETQYF
TRBJ2-5 | TRBV20-1 | TRBD1 | . | TGCAGTGCTGGACAGGGGGCTTTAAAGACCCAGTACTTC | CSAGQGALKTQYF
TRBJ2-3 | TRBV24-1 | . | few | TGTGCCACCAGTGATTTAAAGGTCACAGATACGCAGTATTTT | CATSDLKVTDTQYF
TRBJ2-4 | TRBV29-1 | TRBD2 | few | TGCAGCGCCAAACTTTTTACCGGGACTAGCTCGAACATTCAGTACTTC | CSAKLFTGTSSNIQYF
TRBJ2-5 | TRBV12-3/TRBV12-4 | . | . | TGTGCCAGCCGCCAGGGGGGCCTTTGGGAGACCCAGTACTTC | CASRQGGLWETQYF
TRBJ2-7 | TRBV6-2/TRBV6-3 | . | . | TGTGCCAGCATAGCTTCGATGACAGGGACTTTTGGCGAGCAGTACTTC | CASIASMTGTFGEQYF
TRBJ1-6 | TRBV12-3/TRBV12-4 | . | . | TGTGCCAGCGGGGGGGAGTCCTATAATTCACCCCTCCACTTT | CASGGESYNSPLHF
TRBJ2-1 | TRBV7-2 | TRBD2 | few | TGTGCCAGCAGCTTGAGCGGGAGCGCTGAGCAGTTCTTC | CASSLSGSAEQFF
TRBJ2-1 | TRBV28 | TRBD2 | . | TGTGCCAGCAGTTTGGCTGCTGTGACTAGCGGATCCTACAATGAGCAGTTCTTC | CASSLAAVTSGSYNEQFF
TRBJ2-7 | TRBV28 | . | . | TGTGCCAGCAGTTTGATAACCAGCTCCTACGAGCAGTACTTC | CASSLITSSYEQYF
TRBJ2-1 | TRBV7-3 | . | . | TGTGCCAGCAGCTTAACGGGCGGGGTCATTTACAATGAGCGGTTCTTC | CASSLTGGVIYNERFF
TRBJ2-7 | TRBV29-1 | . | few | TGCAGCGTAAGGGAAGGGCCCTACGAGCAGTACTTC | CSVREGPYEQYF
TRBJ2-7 | TRBV12-3/TRBV12-4 | TRBD1 | . | TGTGCCAGCAGTAAACCCTTGGGGACAGGGCCCTACGAGCAGTACTTC | CASSKPLGTGPYEQYF
TRBJ2-2 | TRBV5-1 | TRBD2 | . | TGCGCCAGCTACGGACTAGCAAGAGGCACCGGGGAGCTGTTTTTT | CASYGLARGTGELFF
TRBJ2-4 | TRBV29-1 | . | . | TGCAGCGTTGAATTGGTCAGGGCGGACATTCAGTACTTC | CSVELVRADIQYF
TRBJ1-5 | TRBV7-2 | . | . | TGTGCCAGCAGCTTAGGAAGAGGGCGGAGGCAGCCCCAGCATTTT | CASSLGRGRRQPQHF
TRBJ2-7 | TRBV27 | TRBD1 | many | TGTGCCAGCAGCTTGGTTGGGACAGGGGGCTACGAGCAGTACTTC | CASSLVGTGGYEQYF
TRBJ2-1 | TRBV20-1 | . | . | TGCAGTGCTAGGCTGCCGGGACGGAGCATACTCGATGAGCAGTTCTTC | CSARLPGRSILDEQFF
TRBJ2-3 | TRBV24-1 | . | . | TGTGCCACCAGAGCAACAGGGTCAACCCTAGATACGCAGTATTTT | CATRATGSTLDTQYF
TRBJ2-1 | TRBV28 | TRBD1 | once | TGTGCCAGCAGTCGACAGGGGCTATGGCATGAGCAGTTCTTC | CASSRQGLWHEQFF
TRBJ1-2 | TRBV7-9 | TRBD1 | once | TGTGCCAGCAGCTCGGGACAGGGGGTTGATGGCTACACCTTC | CASSSGQGVDGYTF
TRBJ2-7 | TRBV7-2 | . | . | TGTGCCAGCAGCTTAGGGACTCTGGGGGCCTACGAGCAGTACTTC | CASSLGTLGAYEQYF
TRBJ2-1 | TRBV7-8 | TRBD1 | few | TGTGCCAGCAGCTTACTCCGACAGGGGGATTACAATGAGCAGTTCTTC | CASSLLRQGDYNEQFF
TRBJ2-5 | TRBV5-6 | . | . | TGTGCCAGCAGCTTCGAGGGCGCGGGGACCCAGTACTTC | CASSFEGAGTQYF
TRBJ1-3 | TRBV5-5 | . | . | TGTGCCAGCAGCTCAGGAAACGCCATATATTTT | CASSSGNAIYF
TRBJ1-1 | TRBV6-5 | TRBD1 | . | TGTGCCAGCAGTGCGTCGACAGGGTTTGCTGAAGCTTTCTTT | CASSASTGFAEAFF
TRBJ1-3 | TRBV4-1 | . | . | TGCGCCAGCAGCCAAGATGGTGACTCGAGCTCTGGAAACACCATATATTTT | CASSQDGDSSSGNTIYF
TRBJ2-5 | TRBV2 | . | few | TGTGCCAGCAGTTCCGGGACCCCGTTCTTC | CASSSGTPFF
TRBJ1-4 | TRBV7-2 | TRBD1 | few | TGTGCCAGCAGCTTAGCCGGAAGACAGGGACGTCGGGGACTGTTTTTT | CASSLAGRQGRRGLFF
TRBJ2-7 | TRBV27 | . | many | TGCGCCAGCAGCCCCGGGGTGACCTACGAGCAGTACTTC | CASSPGVTYEQYF
TRBJ2-1 | TRBV4-1 | TRBD2 | few | TGCGCCAGCAGCCAAGGGACTTGGCGGGAGTTCTACAATGAGCAGTTCTTC | CASSQGTWREFYNEQFF